This paragraph covers one T cell receptor (beta chain) sequence. The CDR3 extends over 15 amino acids. V lost 1 base to trimming and J lost 2 bases, with 12 bases between them. The V gene's germline CDR1 is SEHNR and CDR2 FQNEAQ (reference sequence). The entry originates in a study of shared clonotypes between healthy human individuals. Profiling relied on immunoSEQ multiplex PCR, and the TCRdb table lists in-frame clones only, not all of them. The sample contains over a million clones, approximately 80% of which appear only once. The donors were adults (healthy and HIV-negative) with no recent acute infections or vaccinations.

The sequence was collected from a man aged 18 to 35 in good health. Some clones in this sample may be carry-over from other donors' samples. The chain links TRBV7-9 to TRBJ2-7; D remains unclear. The sample taken for sequencing was memory CD4+ T cells from PBMCs. Noted subset: CD45RA-negative fraction. DNA for the CDR3: TGTGCCAGCAGCTTAGGGTCGGCAGCAACCTACGAGCAGTACTTC. Its protein is CASSLGSAATYEQYF.